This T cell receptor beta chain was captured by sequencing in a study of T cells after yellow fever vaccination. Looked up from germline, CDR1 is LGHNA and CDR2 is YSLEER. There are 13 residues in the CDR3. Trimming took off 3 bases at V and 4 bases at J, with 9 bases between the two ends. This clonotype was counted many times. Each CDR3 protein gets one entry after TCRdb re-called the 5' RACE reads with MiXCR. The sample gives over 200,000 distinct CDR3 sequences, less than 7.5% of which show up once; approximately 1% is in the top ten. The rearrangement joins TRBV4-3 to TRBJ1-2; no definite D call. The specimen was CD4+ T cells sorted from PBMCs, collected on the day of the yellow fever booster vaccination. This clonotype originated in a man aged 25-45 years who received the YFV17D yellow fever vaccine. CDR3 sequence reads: CASSQRVAYGYTF. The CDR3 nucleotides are TGCGCCAGCAGCCAGCGGGTCGCCTATGGCTACACCTTC.